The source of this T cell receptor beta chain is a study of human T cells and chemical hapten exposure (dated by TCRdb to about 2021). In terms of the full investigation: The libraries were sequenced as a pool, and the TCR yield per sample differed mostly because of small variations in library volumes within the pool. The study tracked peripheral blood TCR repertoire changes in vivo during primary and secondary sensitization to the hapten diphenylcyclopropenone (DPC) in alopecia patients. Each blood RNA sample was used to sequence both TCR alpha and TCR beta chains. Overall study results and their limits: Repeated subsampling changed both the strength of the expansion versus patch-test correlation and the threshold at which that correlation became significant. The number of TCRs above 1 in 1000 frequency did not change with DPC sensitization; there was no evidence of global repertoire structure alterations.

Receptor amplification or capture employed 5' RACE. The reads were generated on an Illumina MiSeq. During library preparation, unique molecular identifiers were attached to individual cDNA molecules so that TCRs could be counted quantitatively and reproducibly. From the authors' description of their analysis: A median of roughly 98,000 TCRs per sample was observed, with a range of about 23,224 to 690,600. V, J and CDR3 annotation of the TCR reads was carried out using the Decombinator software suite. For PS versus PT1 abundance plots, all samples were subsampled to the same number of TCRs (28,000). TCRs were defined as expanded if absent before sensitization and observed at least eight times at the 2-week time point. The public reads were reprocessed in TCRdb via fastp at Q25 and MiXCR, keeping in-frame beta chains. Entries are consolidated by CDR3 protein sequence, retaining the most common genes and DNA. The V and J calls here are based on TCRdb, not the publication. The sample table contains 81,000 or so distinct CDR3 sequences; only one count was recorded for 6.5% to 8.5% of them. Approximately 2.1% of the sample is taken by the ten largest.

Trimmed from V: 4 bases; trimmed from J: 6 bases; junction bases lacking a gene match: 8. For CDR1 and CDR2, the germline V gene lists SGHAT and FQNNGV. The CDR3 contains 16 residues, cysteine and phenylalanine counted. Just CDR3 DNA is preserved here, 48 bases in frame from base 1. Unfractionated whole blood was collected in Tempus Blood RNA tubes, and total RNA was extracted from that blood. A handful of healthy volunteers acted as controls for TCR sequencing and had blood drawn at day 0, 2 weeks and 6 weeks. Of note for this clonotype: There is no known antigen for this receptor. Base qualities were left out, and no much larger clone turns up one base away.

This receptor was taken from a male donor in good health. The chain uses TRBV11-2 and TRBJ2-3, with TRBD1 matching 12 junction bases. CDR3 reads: CASSSYRDRGRDTQYF. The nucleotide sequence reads TGTGCCAGCAGCTCCTACCGGGACAGGGGGCGCGATACGCAGTATTTT. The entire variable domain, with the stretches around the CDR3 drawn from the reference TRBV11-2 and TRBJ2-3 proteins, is EAGVAQSPRYKIIEKRQSVAFWCNPISGHATLYWYQQILGQGPKLLIQFQNNGVVDDSQLPKDRFSAERLKGVDSTLKIQPAKLEDSAVYLCASSSYRDRGRDTQYFGPGTRLTVL.